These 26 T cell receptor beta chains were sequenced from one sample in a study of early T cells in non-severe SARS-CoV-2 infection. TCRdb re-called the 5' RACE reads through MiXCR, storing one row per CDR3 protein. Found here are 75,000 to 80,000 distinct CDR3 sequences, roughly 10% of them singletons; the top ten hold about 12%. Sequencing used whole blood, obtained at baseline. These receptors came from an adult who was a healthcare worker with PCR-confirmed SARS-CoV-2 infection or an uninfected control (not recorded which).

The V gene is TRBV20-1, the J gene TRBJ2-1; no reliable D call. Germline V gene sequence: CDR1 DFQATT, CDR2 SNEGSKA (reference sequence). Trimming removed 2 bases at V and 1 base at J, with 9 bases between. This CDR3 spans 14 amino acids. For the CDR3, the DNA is TGCAGTGCTAGATCGTGGCGTTCCTACAATGAGCAGTTCTTC. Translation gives CSARSWRSYNEQFF.

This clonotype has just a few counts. The CDR3 sequence is CASSPALAGLNEQFF. Here the CDR3 DNA reads TGTGCCAGCAGTCCTGCTCTAGCGGGGTTAAATGAGCAGTTCTTC. The rearrangement joins TRBV28 to TRBJ2-1, with 9 bases that match TRBD2. CDR1 MDHEN and CDR2 SYDVKM come from the germline V gene. CDR3 size: 15 residues. Germline trimming cut 5 bases from V and 7 bases from J; bases unmatched to any gene: 9.

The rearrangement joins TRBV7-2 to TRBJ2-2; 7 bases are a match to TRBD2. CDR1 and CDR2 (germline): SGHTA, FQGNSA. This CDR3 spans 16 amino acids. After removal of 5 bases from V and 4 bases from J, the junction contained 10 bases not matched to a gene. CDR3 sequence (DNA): TGTGCCAGCAGCCACCGACTAGCCGGTCTCACCGGGGAGCTGTTTTTT. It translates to CASSHRLAGLTGELFF. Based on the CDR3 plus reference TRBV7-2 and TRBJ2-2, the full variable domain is GAGVSQSPSNKVTEKGKDVELRCDPISGHTALYWYRQSLGQGLEFLIYFQGNSAPDKSGLPSDRFSAERTGGSVSTLTIQRTQQEDSAVYLCASSHRLAGLTGELFFGEGSRLTVL.

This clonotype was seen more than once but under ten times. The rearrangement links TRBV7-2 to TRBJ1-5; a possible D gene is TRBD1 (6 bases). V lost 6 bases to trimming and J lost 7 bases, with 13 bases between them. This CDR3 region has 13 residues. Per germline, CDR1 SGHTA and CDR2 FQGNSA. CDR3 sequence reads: CASSPAGEQPQHF. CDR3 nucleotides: TGTGCCAGCAGTCCTGCAGGGGAGCAGCCCCAGCATTTT.

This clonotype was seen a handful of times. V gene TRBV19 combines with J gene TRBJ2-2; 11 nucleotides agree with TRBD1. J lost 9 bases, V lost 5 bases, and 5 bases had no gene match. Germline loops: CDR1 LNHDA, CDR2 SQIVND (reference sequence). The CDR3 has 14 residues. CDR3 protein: CASSVDRGRRELFF. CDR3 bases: TGTGCCAGTAGTGTGGACAGGGGGCGCCGGGAGCTGTTTTTT.

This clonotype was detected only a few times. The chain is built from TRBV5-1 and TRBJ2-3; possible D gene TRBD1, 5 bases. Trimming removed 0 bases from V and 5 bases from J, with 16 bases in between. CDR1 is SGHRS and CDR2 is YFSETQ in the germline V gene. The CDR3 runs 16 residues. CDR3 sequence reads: CASSLVGREVRDTQYF. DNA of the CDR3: TGCGCCAGCAGCTTGGTGGGCAGGGAAGTGAGAGATACGCAGTATTTT.

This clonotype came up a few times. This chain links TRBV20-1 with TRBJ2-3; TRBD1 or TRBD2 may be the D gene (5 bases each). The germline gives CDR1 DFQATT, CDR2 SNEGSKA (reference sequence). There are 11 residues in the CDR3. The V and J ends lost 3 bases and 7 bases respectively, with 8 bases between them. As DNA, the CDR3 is TGCAGTGCTAGGGGGGAGAATACGCAGTATTTT. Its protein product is CSARGENTQYF.

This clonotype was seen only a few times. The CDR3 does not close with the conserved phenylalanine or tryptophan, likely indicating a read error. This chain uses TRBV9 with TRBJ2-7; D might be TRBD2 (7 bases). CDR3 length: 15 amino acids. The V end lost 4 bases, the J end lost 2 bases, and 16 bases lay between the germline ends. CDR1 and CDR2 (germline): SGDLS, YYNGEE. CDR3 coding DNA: TGTGCCAGCAGCCAGGGGCGGGGGCCCCCCTACGAGCAGTACTCC. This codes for CASSQGRGPPYEQYS.

CDR3 sequence (DNA): TGCGCCAGCAGCTCGACCTGGGGAAGCTACGAGCAGTACTTC. Its translation is CASSSTWGSYEQYF. The rearrangement uses TRBV5-1 and TRBJ2-7; the D is unclear. Per germline, CDR1 SGHRS and CDR2 YFSETQ. The CDR3 spans 14 residues. V shed 3 bases and J shed 3 bases, with 13 bases lying between them.

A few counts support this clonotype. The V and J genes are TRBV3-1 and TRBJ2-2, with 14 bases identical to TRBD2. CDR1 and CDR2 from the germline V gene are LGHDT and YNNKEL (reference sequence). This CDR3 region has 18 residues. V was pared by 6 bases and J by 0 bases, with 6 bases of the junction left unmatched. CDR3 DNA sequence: TGTGCCAGCAGTCCGGGACTAGCGGGGGTCCCGAACACCGGGGAGCTGTTTTTT. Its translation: CASSPGLAGVPNTGELFF.

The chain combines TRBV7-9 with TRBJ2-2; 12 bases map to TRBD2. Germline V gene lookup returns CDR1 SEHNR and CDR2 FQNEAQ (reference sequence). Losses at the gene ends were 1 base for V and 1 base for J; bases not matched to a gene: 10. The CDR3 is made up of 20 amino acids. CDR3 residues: CASSLDTTSGGTRNTGELFF. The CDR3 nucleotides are TGTGCCAGCAGCTTAGACACCACTAGCGGGGGGACCAGGAACACCGGGGAGCTGTTTTTT. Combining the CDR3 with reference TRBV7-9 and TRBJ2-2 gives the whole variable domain DTGVSQNPRHKITKRGQNVTFRCDPISEHNRLYWYRQTLGQGPEFLTYFQNEAQLEKSRLLSDRFSAERPKGSFSTLEIQRTEQGDSAMYLCASSLDTTSGGTRNTGELFFGEGSRLTVL.

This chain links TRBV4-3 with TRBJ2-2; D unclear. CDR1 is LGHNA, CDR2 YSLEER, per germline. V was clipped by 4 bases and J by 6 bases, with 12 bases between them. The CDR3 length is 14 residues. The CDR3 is CASSRVVGPGELFF. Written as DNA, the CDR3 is TGCGCCAGCAGCCGGGTTGTTGGGCCCGGGGAGCTGTTTTTT.

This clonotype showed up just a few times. The CDR3 nucleotides are TGTGCCAGCAGCTTAGAGGTCAGGGGGAGTCGAGACTACACCTTC. This codes for CASSLEVRGSRDYTF. The chain has TRBV7-6 and TRBJ1-2, with 7 bases lining up with TRBD1. V lost 1 base to trimming and J lost 10 bases; unmatched junction nucleotides: 12. The CDR3 loop spans 15 amino acids. Germline CDR1 and CDR2: SGHVS and FNYEAQ.

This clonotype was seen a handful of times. The CDR3 DNA reads TGCAGCGTTACCGGGACAGACTATGGCTACACCTTC. Amino acid sequence: CSVTGTDYGYTF. J is TRBJ1-2 and V is TRBV29-1; TRBD1 agrees at 7 bases. V lost 5 bases to trimming and J lost 3 bases; unmatched junction nucleotides: 3. The CDR3 runs 12 residues. Germline V gene lookup returns CDR1 SQVTM and CDR2 ANQGSEA. The variable domain in full, with the rest retrieved from reference TRBV29-1 and TRBJ1-2, is SAVISQKPSRDICQRGTSLTIQCQVDSQVTMMFWYRQQPGQSLTLIATANQGSEATYESGFVIDKFPISRPNLTFSTLTVSNMSPEDSSIYLCSVTGTDYGYTFGSGTRLTVV.

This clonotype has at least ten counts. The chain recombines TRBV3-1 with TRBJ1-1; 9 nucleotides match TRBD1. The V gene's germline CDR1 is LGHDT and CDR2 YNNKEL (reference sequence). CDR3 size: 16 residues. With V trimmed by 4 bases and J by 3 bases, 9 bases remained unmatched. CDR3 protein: CASSPEGTGQHTEAFF. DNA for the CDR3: TGTGCCAGCAGCCCAGAGGGGACAGGGCAGCACACTGAAGCTTTCTTT.

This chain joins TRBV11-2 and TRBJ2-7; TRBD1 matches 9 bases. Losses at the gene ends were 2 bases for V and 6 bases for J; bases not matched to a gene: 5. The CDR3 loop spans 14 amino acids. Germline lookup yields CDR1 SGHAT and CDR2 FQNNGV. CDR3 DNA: TGTGCCAGCAGCTTACGGGACAGGGTTGTCGAGCAGTACTTC. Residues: CASSLRDRVVEQYF.

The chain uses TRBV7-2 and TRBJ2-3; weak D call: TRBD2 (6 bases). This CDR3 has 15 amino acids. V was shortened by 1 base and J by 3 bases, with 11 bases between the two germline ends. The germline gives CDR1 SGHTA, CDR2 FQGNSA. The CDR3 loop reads CASSLEARETDTQYF. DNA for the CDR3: TGTGCCAGCAGCTTAGAAGCGCGGGAAACAGATACGCAGTATTTT.

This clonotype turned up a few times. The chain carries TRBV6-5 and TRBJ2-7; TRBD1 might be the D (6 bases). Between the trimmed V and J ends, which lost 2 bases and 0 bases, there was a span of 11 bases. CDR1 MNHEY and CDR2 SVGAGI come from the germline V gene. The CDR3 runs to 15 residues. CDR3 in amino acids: CASSYRTASSYEQYF. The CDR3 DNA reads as TGTGCCAGCAGTTACCGGACAGCTAGCTCCTACGAGCAGTACTTC.

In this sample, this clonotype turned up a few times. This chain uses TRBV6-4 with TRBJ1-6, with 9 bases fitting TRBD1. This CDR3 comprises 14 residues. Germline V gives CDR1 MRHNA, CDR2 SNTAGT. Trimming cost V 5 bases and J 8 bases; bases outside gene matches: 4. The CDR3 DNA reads TGTGCCAGCAGTCGGGACAGGGTGGATTCACCCCTCCACTTT. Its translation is CASSRDRVDSPLHF.

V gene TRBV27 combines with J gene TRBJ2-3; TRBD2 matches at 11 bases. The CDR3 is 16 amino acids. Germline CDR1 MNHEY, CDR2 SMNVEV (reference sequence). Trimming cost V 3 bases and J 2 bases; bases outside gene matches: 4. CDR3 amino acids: CASSLASGGYTDTQYF. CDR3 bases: TGTGCCAGCAGTTTGGCTAGCGGGGGGTACACAGATACGCAGTATTTT.

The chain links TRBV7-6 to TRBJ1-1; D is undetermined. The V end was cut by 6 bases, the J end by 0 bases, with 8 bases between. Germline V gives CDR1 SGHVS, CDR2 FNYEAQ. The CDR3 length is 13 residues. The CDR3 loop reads CASSSGLNTEAFF. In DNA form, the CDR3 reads TGTGCCAGCAGTTCAGGACTGAACACTGAAGCTTTCTTT.

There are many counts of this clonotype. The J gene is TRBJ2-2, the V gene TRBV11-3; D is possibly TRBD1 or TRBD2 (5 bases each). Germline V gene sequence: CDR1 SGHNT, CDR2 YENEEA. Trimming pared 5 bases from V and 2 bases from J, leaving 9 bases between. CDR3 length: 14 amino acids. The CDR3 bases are TGTGCCAGCAGCCCGGGACCTAACACCGGGGAGCTGTTTTTT. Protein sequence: CASSPGPNTGELFF.

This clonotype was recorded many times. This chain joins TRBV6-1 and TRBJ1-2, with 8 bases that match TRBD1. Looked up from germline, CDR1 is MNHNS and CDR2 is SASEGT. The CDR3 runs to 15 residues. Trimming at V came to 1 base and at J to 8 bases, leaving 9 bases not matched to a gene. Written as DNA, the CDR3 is TGTGCCAGCAGTGAAGGACAGGACAGGGCTCGAGGCTACACCTTC. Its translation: CASSEGQDRARGYTF.

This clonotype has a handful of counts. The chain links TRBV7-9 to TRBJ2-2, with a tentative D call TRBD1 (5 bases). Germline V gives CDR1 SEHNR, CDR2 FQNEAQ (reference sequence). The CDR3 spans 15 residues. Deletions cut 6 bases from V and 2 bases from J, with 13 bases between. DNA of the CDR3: TGTGCCAGCAGACCCTACGACAGTAACACCGGGGAGCTGTTTTTT. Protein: CASRPYDSNTGELFF. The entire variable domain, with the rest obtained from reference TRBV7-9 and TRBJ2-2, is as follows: DTGVSQNPRHKITKRGQNVTFRCDPISEHNRLYWYRQTLGQGPEFLTYFQNEAQLEKSRLLSDRFSAERPKGSFSTLEIQRTEQGDSAMYLCASRPYDSNTGELFFGEGSRLTVL.

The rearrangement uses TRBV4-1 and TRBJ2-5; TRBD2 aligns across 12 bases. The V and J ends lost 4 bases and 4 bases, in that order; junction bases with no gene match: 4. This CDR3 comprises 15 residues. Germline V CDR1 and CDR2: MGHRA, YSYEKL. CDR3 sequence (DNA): TGCGCCAGCAGCCCGCTAGCGGGGGGGCGAGAGACCCAGTACTTC. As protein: CASSPLAGGRETQYF.

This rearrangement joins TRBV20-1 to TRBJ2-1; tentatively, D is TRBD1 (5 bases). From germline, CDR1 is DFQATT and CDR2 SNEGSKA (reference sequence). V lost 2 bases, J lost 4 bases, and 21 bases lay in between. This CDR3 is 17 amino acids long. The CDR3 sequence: CSARKAQGLTIYNEQFF. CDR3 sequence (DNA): TGCAGTGCTAGAAAGGCGCAGGGTCTTACGATTTACAATGAGCAGTTCTTC.